This TCR beta chain originates from a study of OX40 agonist ivuxolimab in advanced cancers. Background on the whole study: Ivuxolimab, which targeted the costimulatory receptor OX40 (CD134), was an agonistic, fully human IgG2 monoclonal antibody. Intravenous ivuxolimab was administered to patients every 2 weeks at six dose levels: 0.01, 0.1, 0.3, 1.5, 3 and 10 mg/kg. Of the 50 or so patients in dose escalation, some 19 had hepatocellular carcinoma, about 15 had melanoma, 9 had renal cell carcinoma and 9 had head and neck cancer. A male proportion of approximately 83% and a mean age of approximately 58 years, ranging from roughly 23 to 79, were recorded for the dose-escalation cohort. Patients were allowed to have had prior anti-PD-1, anti-PD-L1 or anti-CTLA-4 therapy, and around 41% of the dose-escalation patients had previously received checkpoint inhibitors. Three dose-escalation patients achieved partial responses, one with hepatocellular carcinoma and two with cutaneous melanoma. The point of sequencing TCRbeta in the periphery was to test whether ivuxolimab changed TCR sequence diversity and drove clonal T-cell expansion. The paper describes the monotherapy dose-escalation part (N ≈ 49 patients) of the phase I trial of ivuxolimab. What the work shows at the level of the full study, not this receptor alone: Clonal expansion of both CD4+ and CD8+ blood T cells was observed from baseline to week 6 at doses 0.1 to 3.0 mg/kg. After ivuxolimab, more expanded clones were found on average in CD8+ T cells than in CD4+ T cells. Antigen specificity was not determined for the clonally expanded peripheral T cells. Low levels of normalized T-cell clonal expansion were also seen in some patients who did not respond. Partial responders in the 0.1-3.0 mg/kg groups had among the lowest normalized peripheral clonal expansion, especially among CD8+ T cells.

Patients with a history of autoimmune disease or receiving systemic immunosuppression were excluded from the trial. Peripheral blood for TCR sequencing was collected from all dose cohorts at baseline, on cycle 4 day 1, and on cycle 7 day 1. The samples were drawn from a first-in-human, open-label, multicenter phase I dose-escalation trial of ivuxolimab. Adults with locally advanced or metastatic head and neck squamous cell, hepatocellular, melanoma or renal cell carcinoma were enrolled in the trial. Before TCR sequencing, CD4+ T cells and CD8+ T cells from peripheral blood were sorted into separate populations. Genomic DNA was extracted from sorted cells for sequencing of the TCRbeta CDR3 region. The immunoSEQ Assay was used to sequence the TCRbeta CDR3 regions. TCRdb holds this immuneACCESS table with in-frame rearrangements only. Some clones are missing; in checked studies, unresolved V genes explain under half, and the rest has no known cause. The sample data list 75,000 to 90,000 clones, and more than 90% of these were observed just once. The ten largest clones represent 0.55% to 0.75% of the sample.

The CDR3 spans 15 residues, from the cysteine through the phenylalanine. The CDR3 DNA has 45 bases and is translated from base 1. From the germline V gene, CDR1 is MNHNS and CDR2 is SASEGT. The germline ends are 13 bases apart after V is trimmed by 7 bases and J by 0 bases. Turning to this clone: The antigen it recognizes is unknown. Base qualities are not provided; no much larger clone lies one nucleotide away.

This sequence was found in an adult with an advanced solid tumor such as melanoma, head and neck, liver or kidney cancer. Sequences were derived from CD4+ or CD8+ T cells sorted from blood, sampled in a trial of the OX40 agonist ivuxolimab. The V and J genes are TRBV6-1 and TRBJ1-5, with the D gene too uncertain to name. Here the CDR3 is given as CASNPTSYSNQPQHF. The DNA sequence is given as TGTGCCAGCAACCCGACTAGTTATAGCAATCAGCCCCAGCATTTT.